The entry below gives a single T cell receptor (beta chain) sequence along with its context. Its target is unknown. This specimen belongs to a study of shared clonotypes between healthy human individuals. Study observations and caveats: Enrolling few donors narrowed the genetic and exposure-history diversity that was represented. Naive subsets generally had larger estimated richness than memory subsets.

Terminally differentiated effector memory CD45RA+ cells were excluded from the naive CD8 cells, which were CD45RO-negative and positively selected for CCR7. The CDR3 covers 15 residues. Germline CDR1 reads MNHEY; CDR2 reads SVGAGI. Trimming stripped 5 bases from V and 0 bases from J, with 10 bases between. Here immunoSEQ multiplex PCR was the method, and the copy in TCRdb shows in-frame clones only, minus some. This repertoire shows millions of clones, 85% to 95% found once; its top ten account for approximately 1.2%. The receptor's source is a man aged 18 to 35 in good health. The chain links TRBV6-5 to TRBJ2-2; D call uncertain. The specimen was naive CD8+ T cells sorted from blood. For the CDR3, the DNA is TGTGCCAGCAGTGCCATCGCCGCGAACACCGGGGAGCTGTTTTTT. The encoded protein is CASSAIAANTGELFF.